The clone carrying this T cell receptor (beta chain) was found many times. Antigen: not known. Using its own MiXCR run on the reads, TCRdb lists one record per CDR3 protein. Of about 260,000 distinct CDR3 sequences in the sample, approximately 8.3% were seen once. This sample was included in a study of T cell repertoires in cytomegalovirus infection. Study background: The public TCR beta signatures pointed to both CMV infection and matching HLA type.

Study observations and caveats: Carriage of CMV together with the relevant HLA was identifiable through cumulative public TCR beta family frequency. Ex vivo responses were dominated by HLA-C-restricted CMV-specific TCR beta clonotypes.

The sequence was obtained from a human donor in good health (CMV status not recorded). Some clones in this sample may be carry-over from other donors' samples. Material: PBMCs.

CDR3 nucleotide sequence: TGCGCCAGCAGCTCCGGGACTAGCGGGGCCCGTGAGCAGTTCTTC. The encoded protein is CASSSGTSGAREQFF. The chain is built from TRBV5-1 and TRBJ2-1, with 13 bases matching TRBD2. This CDR3 contains 15 residues. Per germline, CDR1 SGHRS and CDR2 YFSETQ. V lost 3 bases and J lost 9; bases outside the gene matches: 6.